The next 17 T cell receptor beta chains were all read from a single sample in a study of technical replicates of blood from a handful of donors. Method: immunoSEQ multiplex PCR; TCRdb's copy keeps in-frame clones and lacks some. The sample gives about 70,000 clones, approximately 98% of which show up once; approximately 0.21% is in the top ten. The source material was T cells isolated from PBMCs. Source of these receptors: a human donor in good health.

The genes are TRBV6-5 and TRBJ1-1; 7 bases are shared with TRBD1. Germline CDR1 MNHEY, CDR2 SVGAGI. CDR3 length: 13 residues. V lost 6 bases to trimming and J lost 3 bases; unmatched junction nucleotides: 4. CDR3 sequence: CASSQQGYTEAFF. DNA of the CDR3: TGTGCCAGCAGCCAACAGGGGTACACTGAAGCTTTCTTT.

The V call is TRBV5-1, the J call TRBJ2-3; 7 bases are shared with TRBD1. The CDR3 consists of 15 residues. Losses at the gene ends were 2 bases for V and 4 bases for J; bases not matched to a gene: 7. Germline CDR1 and CDR2: SGHRS and YFSETQ. CDR3 DNA sequence: TGCGCCAGCAGCTTTAAGGGGGCGTATCCAGATACGCAGTATTTT. This gives the protein CASSFKGAYPDTQYF. The variable domain in full, completed from reference TRBV5-1 and TRBJ2-3, reads KAGVTQTPRYLIKTRGQQVTLSCSPISGHRSVSWYQQTPGQGLQFLFEYFSETQRNKGNFPGRFSGRQFSNSRSEMNVSTLELGDSALYLCASSFKGAYPDTQYFGPGTRLTVL.

V gene TRBV5-4 combines with J gene TRBJ1-2; a possible D gene is TRBD1 (6 bases). V dropped 1 base and J dropped 6 bases, with 10 bases sitting between them. Germline V gene data show CDR1 as SGHNT and CDR2 as YYREEE (reference sequence). This CDR3 has 13 residues. The CDR3 nucleotides are TGTGCCAGCAGCTTGCTGGCAGGGGATGGCTACACCTTC. Amino acids: CASSLLAGDGYTF.

This rearrangement joins TRBV5-4 to TRBJ2-7, with D perhaps TRBD2 (6 bases). CDR3 length: 15 residues. Trimming took off 5 bases at V and 3 bases at J, with 18 bases between the two ends. Germline V lookup: CDR1 SGHNT, CDR2 YYREEE (reference sequence). The CDR3 DNA reads TGTGCCAGCAGTTTTGTACCGGGACTGAGCTACGAGCAGTACTTC. It is translated as CASSFVPGLSYEQYF.

This clone was observed once. The gene calls are TRBV9 and TRBJ2-2, with 7 positions matching TRBD1. CDR1 SGDLS and CDR2 YYNGEE come from the germline V gene. J gave up 3 bases and V 1 base, and 9 bases lay outside the gene matches. The CDR3 length is 17 residues. The CDR3 sequence: CASSVPQTGWDTGELFF. DNA of the CDR3: TGTGCCAGCAGCGTACCACAGACAGGGTGGGACACCGGGGAGCTGTTTTTT.

V gene TRBV6-1 combines with J gene TRBJ2-7; tentatively, D is TRBD1 (6 bases). This CDR3 region has 13 residues. V gave up 4 bases and J gave up 4 bases, with 11 bases separating them. Germline lookup yields CDR1 MNHNS and CDR2 SASEGT. The DNA for the CDR3 is TGTGCCAGCAGTGGCCGGACAGTTTACGAGCAGTACTTC. This encodes CASSGRTVYEQYF.

The chain carries TRBV4-3 and TRBJ2-4, with 7 nucleotides matching TRBD1. Germline V gene data show CDR1 as LGHNA and CDR2 as YSLEER. With 4 bases clipped from V and 8 bases from J, the junction kept 11 bases outside the gene matches. This CDR3 contains 15 residues. CDR3 protein: CASSLLTGRMDIQYF. CDR3 nucleotide sequence: TGCGCCAGCAGCCTATTGACAGGGAGAATGGACATTCAGTACTTC.

This clone was recorded once. The chain has TRBV5-4 and TRBJ2-3; perhaps TRBD2 as D (5 bases). V was shortened by 6 bases and J by 1 base, with 12 bases between the two germline ends. Per germline, CDR1 SGHNT and CDR2 YYREEE (reference sequence). The CDR3 has 14 amino acids. In DNA form, the CDR3 reads TGTGCCAGCAATCAAAAGGAGGGCACAGATACGCAGTATTTT. It translates to CASNQKEGTDTQYF.

The V call is TRBV10-3, the J call TRBJ1-4; no clear D gene. The CDR3 loop spans 13 amino acids. Germline V gene sequence: CDR1 ENHRY, CDR2 SYGVKD. V shed 8 bases and J shed 5 bases, with 12 bases lying between them. In DNA, the CDR3 is TGTGCCATCTATGACCAGGTGAATGAAAAACTGTTTTTT. Protein: CAIYDQVNEKLFF.

The chain combines TRBV6-6 with TRBJ1-4; the D gene is possibly TRBD1 (5 bases). V was pared by 5 bases and J by 5 bases, with 9 bases between. The CDR3 covers 13 residues. Germline CDR1 and CDR2: MNHNY and SVGAGI (reference sequence). This chain's CDR3 is CASSLTVNEKLFF. The CDR3 DNA is TGTGCCAGCAGTCTGACAGTGAATGAAAAACTGTTTTTT.

The chain joins TRBV27 to TRBJ1-2; possible D gene TRBD1, 6 bases. Germline V lookup: CDR1 MNHEY, CDR2 SMNVEV (reference sequence). Trimming removed 2 bases from V and 6 bases from J, with 10 bases in between. This CDR3 is built from 13 residues. The CDR3 bases are TGTGCCAGCAGTTTAGTTGGACAGCATGGCTACACCTTC. As protein: CASSLVGQHGYTF.

Written as DNA, the CDR3 is TGTGCCAGCAGTTTGACGGGGGGGCTTGATACGCAGTATTTT. Amino acids: CASSLTGGLDTQYF. The chain combines TRBV28 with TRBJ2-3; 8 bases map to TRBD2. CDR3 size: 14 residues. V shed 3 bases, J shed 6 bases, and the junction held 5 bases outside the gene matches. Germline loops: CDR1 MDHEN, CDR2 SYDVKM.

V is TRBV5-5 and J is TRBJ1-2; D ambiguous. This CDR3 spans 13 amino acids. Between the trimmed V and J ends, which lost 0 bases and 1 base, there was a span of 4 bases. Germline V gene lookup returns CDR1 SGHKS and CDR2 YYEKEE (reference sequence). In DNA form, the CDR3 reads TGTGCCAGCAGCTTGGGGAGTAACTATGGCTACACCTTC. Protein product: CASSLGSNYGYTF.

The chain uses TRBV5-1 and TRBJ2-1; 12 positions agree with TRBD2. With V trimmed by 2 bases and J by 7 bases, 7 bases remained unmatched. Germline values: CDR1 SGHRS, CDR2 YFSETQ. CDR3 size: 16 residues. CDR3: CASSFGLAGSFNEQFF. The DNA for the CDR3 is TGCGCCAGCAGCTTTGGACTAGCGGGAAGTTTTAATGAGCAGTTCTTC. Complete variable domain (other parts from reference TRBV5-1 and TRBJ2-1): KAGVTQTPRYLIKTRGQQVTLSCSPISGHRSVSWYQQTPGQGLQFLFEYFSETQRNKGNFPGRFSGRQFSNSRSEMNVSTLELGDSALYLCASSFGLAGSFNEQFFGPGTRLTVL.

CDR3 sequence: CASSLGPEQYF. The DNA for the CDR3 is TGTGCCAGCAGTTTAGGGCCCGAGCAGTACTTC. The V gene is TRBV28, the J gene TRBJ2-7; no firm D call. The V end lost 2 bases, the J end lost 6 bases, and 5 bases lay between the germline ends. Germline CDR1 and CDR2: MDHEN and SYDVKM. CDR3 size: 11 residues.

CDR3 sequence (DNA): TGTGCCAGCAGCCTAAAACAGGGTGGAGGAGAGACCCAGTACTTC. It codes for CASSLKQGGGETQYF. J is TRBJ2-5 and V is TRBV4-2, with a tentative D call TRBD1 (6 bases). In germline, CDR1 is LGHNA, CDR2 YNFKEQ. The CDR3 is 15 residues long. V was shortened by 4 bases and J by 4 bases, with 16 bases between the two germline ends.

This chain joins TRBV5-4 and TRBJ1-2; 8 bases are a match to TRBD1. Germline CDR1 SGHNT, CDR2 YYREEE (reference sequence). The CDR3 runs to 16 residues. The junction had 11 bases not matched to a gene; V was cut back by 3 bases and J by 4 bases. Here the CDR3 reads CASSYASSGGAYGYTF. CDR3 coding DNA: TGTGCCAGCAGCTACGCTTCGTCAGGGGGCGCCTATGGCTACACCTTC.